The sample holds one count of the clone carrying this T cell receptor beta chain. Its cognate antigen is unknown. The V gene's germline CDR1 is LNHDA and CDR2 SQIVND (reference sequence). Trimming pared 5 bases from V and 0 bases from J, leaving 7 bases between. The CDR3 contains 14 residues. PCR employed 60 Vbeta and 13 Jbeta primers. Profiling relied on immunoSEQ multiplex PCR, and the TCRdb table lists in-frame clones only, not all of them. This table holds 160,000 or so clones, roughly four fifths found once. This sample was included in a study of cytomegalovirus exposure and HLA in healthy donors. Findings of the study overall: 87-base-pair reads could not separate some V segments, including TRBV6-2 and TRBV6-3.

The TCR originated in a man in his forties or fifties in good health and CMV-seronegative. The specimen was PBMCs. The chain combines TRBV19 with TRBJ1-4; D gene uncertain. DNA for the CDR3: TGTGCCAGTAGTCCAGAGGCAACTAATGAAAAACTGTTTTTT. Its protein is CASSPEATNEKLFF.